Shown below are 22 T cell receptor beta chains from a single sample sequenced in a study of CD8 T cells in Susac syndrome. The authors reverse transcribed roughly 0.5 to 1 ug RNA with random hexamers. TCRdb re-derived calls from the immunoSEQ multiplex PCR reads in MiXCR, one entry per CDR3 protein. The sample has more than 130,000 distinct CDR3 sequences, 94% seen once. Sequenced material: CD8+ T cells from PBMCs. These receptor sequences come from a human donor in good health.

The chain uses TRBV3-1 and TRBJ2-3, with 10 nucleotides matching TRBD2. This CDR3 is built from 19 residues. The ends lost 3 bases at V and 1 base at J; junction bases unmatched: 13. CDR1 is LGHDT and CDR2 is YNNKEL in the germline V gene (reference sequence). The CDR3 DNA is TGTGCCAGCAGCCACTTAACCCTAGCGGGAGTGTGGGGCACAGATACGCAGTATTTT. Amino acids: CASSHLTLAGVWGTDTQYF.

This chain joins TRBV19 and TRBJ2-7; no clear D gene. Germline V gene sequence: CDR1 LNHDA, CDR2 SQIVND (reference sequence). CDR3 length: 12 amino acids. Trimming pared 5 bases from V and 6 bases from J, leaving 11 bases between. The CDR3 DNA follows: TGTGCCAGTAGTCCAGCTGGGCGCGAGCAGTACTTC. It yields the protein CASSPAGREQYF.

This chain links TRBV3-1 with TRBJ1-2, with unresolved D. The germline gives CDR1 LGHDT, CDR2 YNNKEL (reference sequence). The CDR3 totals 15 residues. The V end was cut by 0 bases, the J end by 4 bases, with 12 bases between. The CDR3 region has the DNA TGTGCCAGCAGCCAAGATGGGCAGCTGTTCTATGGCTACACCTTC. Its protein is CASSQDGQLFYGYTF.

The chain couples TRBV10-3 to TRBJ2-7; perhaps TRBD1 as D (6 bases). Trimming removed 7 bases at V and 5 bases at J, with 15 bases between. From germline, CDR1 is ENHRY and CDR2 SYGVKD. This CDR3 is 13 amino acids long. The CDR3 DNA reads TGTGCCATCATTGACAGGCTGAAGCACGAGCAGTACTTC. It codes for CAIIDRLKHEQYF.

The chain uses TRBV9 and TRBJ2-6; D unclear. CDR1 SGDLS and CDR2 YYNGEE come from the germline V gene. The CDR3 totals 14 residues. The V end lost 3 bases, the J end lost 2 bases, and 6 bases lay between the germline ends. CDR3: CASSGQAGANVLTF. CDR3 in DNA: TGTGCCAGCAGCGGGCAGGCTGGGGCCAACGTCCTGACTTTC. Full variable domain (remainder filled in from reference TRBV9 and TRBJ2-6): DSGVTQTPKHLITATGQRVTLRCSPRSGDLSVYWYQQSLDQGLQFLIQYYNGEERAKGNILERFSAQQFPDLHSELNLSSLELGDSALYFCASSGQAGANVLTFGAGSRLTVL.

The V gene is TRBV5-4, the J gene TRBJ1-2, with D possibly TRBD1 on 6 matching bases. The CDR3 extends over 13 amino acids. Trimming left V 4 bases short and J 6 bases short, with 13 bases between. Germline lookup yields CDR1 SGHNT and CDR2 YYREEE (reference sequence). The CDR3 bases are TGTGCCAGCAGCCCCGGGACAAATGATGGCTACACCTTC. Translation: CASSPGTNDGYTF.

The CDR3 here is CASSIGQGQAFF. The CDR3 bases are TGTGCCAGTAGTATCGGACAGGGACAGGCTTTCTTT. The rearrangement joins TRBV19 to TRBJ1-1; 8 nucleotides agree with TRBD1. The CDR3 contains 12 residues. Trimming removed 3 bases from V and 11 bases from J; junction bases left unmatched: 5. CDR1 and CDR2 from the germline V gene are LNHDA and SQIVND (reference sequence).

The CDR3 is CASSVDGVPNTEAFF. The CDR3 DNA is TGTGCCAGCAGCGTAGATGGGGTCCCGAACACTGAAGCTTTCTTT. The genes are TRBV9 and TRBJ1-1, with no clear D. The length of the CDR3 is 15 residues. Germline CDR1 reads SGDLS; CDR2 reads YYNGEE. V was pared by 0 bases and J by 1 base, with 10 bases between.

The rearrangement uses TRBV3-1 and TRBJ2-7, with D unclear. Germline assignment: CDR1 LGHDT and CDR2 YNNKEL (reference sequence). This CDR3 has 14 amino acids. The V gene lost 4 bases and the J gene lost 0 bases, with 10 bases spanning the gap. CDR3 in amino acids: CASSPTASSYEQYF. CDR3 bases: TGTGCCAGCAGCCCGACGGCGAGCTCCTACGAGCAGTACTTC.

This clonotype is a singleton in its sample. V usage is TRBV4-3 and J usage is TRBJ2-7; unclear D gene. The CDR3 is 14 amino acids. V gave up 0 bases and J gave up 1 base, with 7 bases separating them. CDR1 and CDR2 from the germline V gene are LGHNA and YSLEER. The CDR3 here is CASSQEPWSYEQYF. CDR3 bases: TGCGCCAGCAGCCAAGAACCTTGGTCCTACGAGCAGTACTTC.

The rearrangement joins TRBV7-2 to TRBJ2-1; TRBD1 is a possible D gene (6 bases). V dropped 8 bases and J dropped 0 bases, with 14 bases sitting between them. CDR3 length equals 15 residues. Germline loops: CDR1 SGHTA, CDR2 FQGNSA. The CDR3 is CASWWTESSYNEQFF. The CDR3 DNA sequence: TGTGCCAGCTGGTGGACAGAGAGCTCCTACAATGAGCAGTTCTTC.

In nucleotides, the CDR3 is TGTGCCAGCAGCCCGATACTCAGCTACGAGCAGTACTTC. This translates into CASSPILSYEQYF. The chain employs TRBV7-8 and TRBJ2-7, with D uncertain. The CDR3 is made up of 13 amino acids. The V and J ends lost 5 bases and 3 bases respectively, with 11 bases between them. Germline loops: CDR1 SGHVS, CDR2 FQNEAQ.

This clonotype was detected once. The rearrangement links TRBV13 to TRBJ1-5; D not resolved. V lost 0 bases, J lost 4 bases, and 7 bases lay in between. The germline gives CDR1 PRHDT, CDR2 FYEKMQ (reference sequence). This CDR3 region has 14 residues. In DNA form, the CDR3 reads TGTGCCAGCAGCTTAGGCTCGATAAATCAGCCCCAGCATTTT. Translating it yields CASSLGSINQPQHF.

This chain joins TRBV7-2 and TRBJ2-4; D is ambiguous. The CDR3 runs 14 residues. Germline V lookup: CDR1 SGHTA, CDR2 FQGNSA. Trimming removed 2 bases at V and 0 bases at J, with 5 bases between. In DNA, the CDR3 is TGTGCCAGCAGCTTACATATAGCCAAAAACATTCAGTACTTC. This codes for CASSLHIAKNIQYF. Together with reference TRBV7-2 and TRBJ2-4, the CDR3 gives the full variable domain: GAGVSQSPSNKVTEKGKDVELRCDPISGHTALYWYRQSLGQGLEFLIYFQGNSAPDKSGLPSDRFSAERTGGSVSTLTIQRTQQEDSAVYLCASSLHIAKNIQYFGAGTRLSVL.

The V and J genes are TRBV20-1 and TRBJ1-4, with 10 bases that match TRBD1. V shed 1 base and J 7 bases; nucleotides not matched to a gene: 6. The germline V gene has CDR1 DFQATT and CDR2 SNEGSKA (reference sequence). This CDR3 contains 15 residues. The CDR3 spells CSARGDRGGREKLFF. As DNA, the CDR3 is TGCAGTGCTAGAGGGGACAGGGGCGGTCGTGAAAAACTGTTTTTT.

V and J are TRBV12-3 or TRBV12-4 and TRBJ1-1; the match to TRBD1 covers 8 bases. This CDR3 is 13 amino acids long. After removal of 3 bases from V and 7 bases from J, the junction contained 4 bases not matched to a gene. The CDR3 region is CASSFQGAFEAFF. As DNA, the CDR3 is TGTGCCAGCAGTTTTCAGGGGGCCTTTGAAGCTTTCTTT.

The V and J genes are TRBV29-1 and TRBJ2-7; D remains ambiguous. With 4 bases removed from V and 3 bases from J, the gap between germline ends came to 10 bases. The CDR3 has 12 residues. Looked up from germline, CDR1 is SQVTM and CDR2 is ANQGSEA. Here the CDR3 DNA reads TGCAGCGTTGTTTACGGCGACTACGAGCAGTACTTC. Its translation: CSVVYGDYEQYF.

The rearrangement uses TRBV27 and TRBJ2-1, with D perhaps being TRBD1 or TRBD2 (5 bases each). Trimming cost V 4 bases and J 12 bases, with 10 bases left between them. The CDR3 extends over 11 amino acids. From germline, CDR1 is MNHEY and CDR2 SMNVEV (reference sequence). In nucleotides, the CDR3 is TGTGCCAGCAGTTCTGGGACGGTGCAGTTCTTC. It specifies CASSSGTVQFF.

This chain joins TRBV7-8 and TRBJ2-1; 14 positions match TRBD2. Germline V gene data show CDR1 as SGHVS and CDR2 as FQNEAQ. The junction had 2 bases not matched to a gene; V was cut back by 1 base and J by 9 bases. The CDR3 sequence is 15 residues long. The CDR3 DNA reads TGTGCCAGCAGCTTAGGGACTAGCGGGAGGACTGAGCAGTTCTTC. Residues: CASSLGTSGRTEQFF.

The J gene is TRBJ1-1, the V gene TRBV7-8, with TRBD1 matching over 8 bases. There are 15 residues in the CDR3. Germline CDR1 and CDR2: SGHVS and FQNEAQ. The V gene end was trimmed by 1 base and the J gene end by 11 bases; junction bases not matched to a gene: 12. The CDR3 loop is CASSLETRGRTGAFF. The CDR3 nucleotides are TGTGCCAGCAGCTTAGAGACCAGAGGCCGGACAGGGGCTTTCTTT.

The rearrangement uses TRBV20-1 and TRBJ2-2, with 7 bases fitting TRBD1. The CDR3 extends over 13 amino acids. CDR1 and CDR2 from the germline V gene are DFQATT and SNEGSKA (reference sequence). The CDR3 protein is CSGDSPNTGELFF. The CDR3 DNA is TGCAGCGGGGACAGTCCAAACACCGGGGAGCTGTTTTTT.

The chain is built from TRBV27 and TRBJ1-2, with D tentatively TRBD1 (5 bases). The V gene's germline CDR1 is MNHEY and CDR2 SMNVEV (reference sequence). The CDR3 has 15 amino acids. The V gene lost 5 bases and the J gene lost 6 bases, with 19 bases spanning the gap. DNA of the CDR3: TGTGCCAGCAGTCTAAGTCAGGGAAATTTCCATGGCTACACCTTC. Translation: CASSLSQGNFHGYTF.